This TCR beta chain originates from a study of graft-versus-host responses after intestinal transplantation. Study as a whole: Recipients were given multivisceral, liver-intestinal, or isolated intestinal transplants. Induction using anti-thymocyte globulin, followed by tacrolimus and steroids for 2 to 4 years, was given to all recipients.

TCRdb's table, derived via immunoSEQ multiplex PCR, lists solely in-frame clones and lacks some. Here the sample spans about 130,000 clones, around 90% being singletons. Study results and caveats: Some GvH clones were seen earlier in gut or blood, suggesting intestinal origin. Peak levels of circulating GvH clones tracked with early post-transplant HvG declines.

This CDR3 has 15 residues. V lost 2 bases to trimming and J lost 1 base; unmatched junction nucleotides: 4. CDR1 and CDR2 from the germline V gene are SGHNT and YENEEA. Concerning this clone itself: Antigen specificity is unknown.

The chain employs TRBV11-3 and TRBJ1-1; the match to TRBD1 covers 7 bases. The TCR was taken from a human donor who received an intestinal transplant. This specimen consisted of unstimulated CD4+ T cells sorted from spleen or lymph node cells, obtained before intestinal transplant. The CDR3 DNA reads as TGTGCCAGCAGCTTACCCTGGACAGGGAACACTGAAGCTTTCTTT. This sequence encodes CASSLPWTGNTEAFF. Supplemented by reference TRBV11-3 and TRBJ1-1, the full variable domain reads EAGVVQSPRYKIIEKKQPVAFWCNPISGHNTLYWYLQNLGQGPELLIRYENEEAVDDSQLPKDRFSAERLKGVDSTLKIQPAELGDSAVYLCASSLPWTGNTEAFFGQGTRLTVV.